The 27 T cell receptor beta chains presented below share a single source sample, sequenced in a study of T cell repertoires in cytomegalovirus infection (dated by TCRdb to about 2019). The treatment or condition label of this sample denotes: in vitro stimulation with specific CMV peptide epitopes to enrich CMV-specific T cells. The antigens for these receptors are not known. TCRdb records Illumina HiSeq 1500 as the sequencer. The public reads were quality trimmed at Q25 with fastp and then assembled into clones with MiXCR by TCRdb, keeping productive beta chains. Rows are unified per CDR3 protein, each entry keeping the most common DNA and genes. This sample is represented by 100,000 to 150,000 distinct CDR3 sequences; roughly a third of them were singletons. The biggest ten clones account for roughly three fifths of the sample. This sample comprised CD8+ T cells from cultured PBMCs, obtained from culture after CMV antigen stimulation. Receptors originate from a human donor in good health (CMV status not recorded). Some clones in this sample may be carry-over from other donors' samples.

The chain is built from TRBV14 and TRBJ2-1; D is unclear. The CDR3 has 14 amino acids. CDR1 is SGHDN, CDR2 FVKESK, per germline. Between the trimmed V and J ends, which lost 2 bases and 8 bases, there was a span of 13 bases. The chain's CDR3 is CASSQLNWGDEQFF. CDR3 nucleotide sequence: TGTGCCAGCAGCCAACTTAATTGGGGTGATGAGCAGTTCTTC.

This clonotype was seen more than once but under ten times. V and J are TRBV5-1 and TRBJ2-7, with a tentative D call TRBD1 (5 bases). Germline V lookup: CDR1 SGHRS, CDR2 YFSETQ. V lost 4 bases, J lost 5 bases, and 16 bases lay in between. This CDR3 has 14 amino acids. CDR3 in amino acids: CASSPTSRAHEQYF. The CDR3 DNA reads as TGCGCCAGCAGCCCAACCAGCAGGGCCCACGAGCAGTACTTC.

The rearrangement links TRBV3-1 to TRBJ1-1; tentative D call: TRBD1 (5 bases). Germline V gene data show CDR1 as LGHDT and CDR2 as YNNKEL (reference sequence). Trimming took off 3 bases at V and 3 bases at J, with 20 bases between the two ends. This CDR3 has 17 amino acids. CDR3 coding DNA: TGTGCCAGCAGCCAGGGAGCGGGACTTATAGAGGACACTGAAGCTTTCTTT. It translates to CASSQGAGLIEDTEAFF.

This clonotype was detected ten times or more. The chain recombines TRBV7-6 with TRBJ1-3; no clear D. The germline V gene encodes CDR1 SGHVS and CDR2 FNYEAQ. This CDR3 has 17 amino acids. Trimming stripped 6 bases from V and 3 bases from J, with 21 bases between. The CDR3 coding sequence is TGTGCCAGCAGTCCCTATGGTGCGTTTAACGTTGGAAACACCATATATTTT. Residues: CASSPYGAFNVGNTIYF.

The CDR3 here is CASTVAGAAEAFF. CDR3 nucleotide sequence: TGTGCCAGCACCGTAGCGGGGGCGGCTGAAGCTTTCTTT. The chain joins TRBV6-5 to TRBJ1-1; tentative D call: TRBD1 (6 bases). Germline loops: CDR1 MNHEY, CDR2 SVGAGI. The length of the CDR3 is 13 residues. The ends were cut back, 7 bases at V and 6 bases at J, with 15 bases in the middle.

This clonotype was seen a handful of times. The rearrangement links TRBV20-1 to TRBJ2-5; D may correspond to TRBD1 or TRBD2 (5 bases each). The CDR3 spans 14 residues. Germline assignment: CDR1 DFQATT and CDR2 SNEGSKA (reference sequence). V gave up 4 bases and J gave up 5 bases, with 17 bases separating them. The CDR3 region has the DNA TGCAGTGCTATATTGCGCCCGGGGCCCGAGACCCAGTACTTC. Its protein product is CSAILRPGPETQYF.

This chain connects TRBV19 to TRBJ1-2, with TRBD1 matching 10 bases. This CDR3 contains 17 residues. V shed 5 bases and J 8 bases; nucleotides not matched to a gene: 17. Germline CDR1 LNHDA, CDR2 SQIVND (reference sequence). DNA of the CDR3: TGTGCCAGTAGTCTCACCCCACCGGGACAGGGGTCGTTAGGCTACACCTTC. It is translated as CASSLTPPGQGSLGYTF.

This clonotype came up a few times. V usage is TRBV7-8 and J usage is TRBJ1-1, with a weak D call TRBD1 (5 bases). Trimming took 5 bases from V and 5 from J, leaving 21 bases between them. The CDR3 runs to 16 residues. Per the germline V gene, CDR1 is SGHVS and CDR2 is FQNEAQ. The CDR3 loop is CASSETEMSLWTEAFF. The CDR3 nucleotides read TGTGCCAGCAGCGAGACAGAGATGAGCTTGTGGACTGAAGCTTTCTTT.

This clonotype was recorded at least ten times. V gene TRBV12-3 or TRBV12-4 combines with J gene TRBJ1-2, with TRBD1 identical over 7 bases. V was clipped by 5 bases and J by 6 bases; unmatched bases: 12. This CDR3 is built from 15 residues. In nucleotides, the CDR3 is TGTGCCAGCAGTCCCGGACAGGATGGGGGACATGGCTACACCTTC. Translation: CASSPGQDGGHGYTF.

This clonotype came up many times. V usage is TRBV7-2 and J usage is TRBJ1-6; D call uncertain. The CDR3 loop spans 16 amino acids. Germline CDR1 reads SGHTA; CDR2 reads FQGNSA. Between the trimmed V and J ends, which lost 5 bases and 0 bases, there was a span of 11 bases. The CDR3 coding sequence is TGTGCCAGCAGCAAGTTACGGAGCTCCTATAATTCACCCCTCCACTTT. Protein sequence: CASSKLRSSYNSPLHF.

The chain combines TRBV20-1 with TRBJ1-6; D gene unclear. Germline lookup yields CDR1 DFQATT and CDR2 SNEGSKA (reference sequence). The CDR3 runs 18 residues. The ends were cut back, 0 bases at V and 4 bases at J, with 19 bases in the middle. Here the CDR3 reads CSARDPYSVEGYNSPLHF. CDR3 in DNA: TGCAGTGCTAGAGACCCCTATTCCGTGGAAGGGTATAATTCACCCCTCCACTTT.

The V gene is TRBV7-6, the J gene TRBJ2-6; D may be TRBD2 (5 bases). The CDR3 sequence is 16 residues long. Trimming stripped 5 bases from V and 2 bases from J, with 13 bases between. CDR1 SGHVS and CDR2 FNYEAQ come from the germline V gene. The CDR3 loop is CASSPTVRAGANVLTF. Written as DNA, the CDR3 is TGTGCCAGCAGCCCCACTGTGAGGGCTGGGGCCAACGTCCTGACTTTC. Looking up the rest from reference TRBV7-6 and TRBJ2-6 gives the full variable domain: GAGVSQSPRYKVTKRGQDVALRCDPISGHVSLYWYRQALGQGPEFLTYFNYEAQQDKSGLPNDRFSAERPEGSISTLTIQRTEQRDSAMYRCASSPTVRAGANVLTFGAGSRLTVL.

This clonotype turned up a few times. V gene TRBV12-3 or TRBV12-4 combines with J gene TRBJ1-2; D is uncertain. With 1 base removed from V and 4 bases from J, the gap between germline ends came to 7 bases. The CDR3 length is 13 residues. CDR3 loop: CASSLVGSYGYTF. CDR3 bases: TGTGCCAGCAGTTTAGTCGGGAGCTATGGCTACACCTTC.

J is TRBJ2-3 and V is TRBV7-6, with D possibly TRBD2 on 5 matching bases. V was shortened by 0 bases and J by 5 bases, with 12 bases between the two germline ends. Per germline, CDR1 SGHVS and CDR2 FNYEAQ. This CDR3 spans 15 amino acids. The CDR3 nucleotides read TGTGCCAGCAGCTTAGCTTCGGCTAGCCGAGATACGCAGTATTTT. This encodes CASSLASASRDTQYF.

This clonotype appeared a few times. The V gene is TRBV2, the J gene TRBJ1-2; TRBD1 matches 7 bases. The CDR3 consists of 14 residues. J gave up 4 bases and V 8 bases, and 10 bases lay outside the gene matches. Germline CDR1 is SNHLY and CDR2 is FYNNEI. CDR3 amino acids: CASSETPGGYGYTF. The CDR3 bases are TGTGCCAGCTCCGAAACGCCAGGGGGCTATGGCTACACCTTC.

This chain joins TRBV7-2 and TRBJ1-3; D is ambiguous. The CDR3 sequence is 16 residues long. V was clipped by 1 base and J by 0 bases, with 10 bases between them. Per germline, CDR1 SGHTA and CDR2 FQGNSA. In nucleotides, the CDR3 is TGTGCCAGCAGCTTAGTAACAGCCAGCTCTGGAAACACCATATATTTT. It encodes CASSLVTASSGNTIYF.

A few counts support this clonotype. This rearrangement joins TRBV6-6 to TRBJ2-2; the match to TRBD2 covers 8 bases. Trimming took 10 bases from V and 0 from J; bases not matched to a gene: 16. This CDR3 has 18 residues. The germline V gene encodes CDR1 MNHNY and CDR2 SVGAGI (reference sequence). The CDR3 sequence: CAILTGTRGLSNTGELFF. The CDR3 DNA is TGTGCCATCCTAACCGGGACTAGGGGCCTTTCGAACACCGGGGAGCTGTTTTTT.

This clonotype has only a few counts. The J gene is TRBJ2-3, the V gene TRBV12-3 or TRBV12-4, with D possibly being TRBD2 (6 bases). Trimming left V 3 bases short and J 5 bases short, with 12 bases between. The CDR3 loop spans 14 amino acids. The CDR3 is CASSFRDSVDTQYF. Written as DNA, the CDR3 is TGTGCCAGCAGTTTCCGGGACTCGGTAGATACGCAGTATTTT.

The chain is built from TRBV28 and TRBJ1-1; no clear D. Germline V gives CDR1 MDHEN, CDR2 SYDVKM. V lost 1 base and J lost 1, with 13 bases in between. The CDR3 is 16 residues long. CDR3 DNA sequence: TGTGCCAGCAGTTTATACTATAGGACGGCGAACACTGAAGCTTTCTTT. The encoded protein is CASSLYYRTANTEAFF.

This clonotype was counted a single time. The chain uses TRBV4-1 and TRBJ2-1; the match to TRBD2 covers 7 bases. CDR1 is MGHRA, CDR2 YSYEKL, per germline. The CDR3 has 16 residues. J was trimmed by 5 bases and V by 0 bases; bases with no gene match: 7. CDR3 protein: CASSQDWPAGDNEQFF. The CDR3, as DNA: TGCGCCAGCAGCCAAGATTGGCCGGCGGGGGACAATGAGCAGTTCTTC.

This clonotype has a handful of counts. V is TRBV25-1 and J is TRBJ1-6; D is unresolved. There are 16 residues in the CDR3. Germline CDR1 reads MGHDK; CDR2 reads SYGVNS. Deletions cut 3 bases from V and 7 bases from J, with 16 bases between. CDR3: CASSERGSSINSPLHF. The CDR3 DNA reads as TGTGCCAGCAGTGAGAGAGGGAGTTCTATAAATTCACCCCTCCACTTT.

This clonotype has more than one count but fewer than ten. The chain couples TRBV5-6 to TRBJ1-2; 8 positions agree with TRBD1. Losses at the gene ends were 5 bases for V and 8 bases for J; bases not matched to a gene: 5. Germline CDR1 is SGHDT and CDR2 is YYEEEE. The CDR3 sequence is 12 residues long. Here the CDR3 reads CASSQGAQGYTF. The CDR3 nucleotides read TGTGCCAGCAGTCAGGGGGCTCAAGGCTACACCTTC.

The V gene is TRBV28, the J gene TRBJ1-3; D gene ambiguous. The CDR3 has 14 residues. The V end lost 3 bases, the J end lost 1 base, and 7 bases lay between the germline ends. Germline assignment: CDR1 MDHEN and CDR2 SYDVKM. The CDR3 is CASSLGASGNTIYF. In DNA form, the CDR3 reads TGTGCCAGCAGTTTGGGTGCGTCTGGAAACACCATATATTTT.

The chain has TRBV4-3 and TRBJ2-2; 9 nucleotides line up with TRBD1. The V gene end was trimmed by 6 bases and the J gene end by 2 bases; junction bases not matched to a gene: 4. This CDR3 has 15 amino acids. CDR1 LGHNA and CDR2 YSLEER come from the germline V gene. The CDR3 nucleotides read TGCGCCAGCAGTGTGGACAGGGGTAACACCGGGGAGCTGTTTTTT. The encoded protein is CASSVDRGNTGELFF.

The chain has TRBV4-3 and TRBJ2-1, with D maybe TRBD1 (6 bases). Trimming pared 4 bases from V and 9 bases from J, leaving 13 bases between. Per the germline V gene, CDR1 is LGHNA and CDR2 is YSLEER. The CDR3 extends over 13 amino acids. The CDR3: CASSPVGASEQFF. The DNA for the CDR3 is TGCGCCAGCAGCCCGGTGGGGGCGAGTGAGCAGTTCTTC.

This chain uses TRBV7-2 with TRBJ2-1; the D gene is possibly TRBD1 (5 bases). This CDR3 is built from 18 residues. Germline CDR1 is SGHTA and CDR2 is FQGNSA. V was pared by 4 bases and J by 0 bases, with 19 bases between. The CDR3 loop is CASSSLVTVPSSYNEQFF. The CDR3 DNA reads TGTGCCAGCAGCTCACTCGTGACAGTCCCGAGCTCCTACAATGAGCAGTTCTTC.

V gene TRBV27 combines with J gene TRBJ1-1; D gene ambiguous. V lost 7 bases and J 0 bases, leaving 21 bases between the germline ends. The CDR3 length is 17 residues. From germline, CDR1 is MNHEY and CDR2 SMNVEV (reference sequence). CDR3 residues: CASIGRSREPMNTEAFF. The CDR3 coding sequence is TGTGCCAGCATCGGGCGGAGTCGGGAGCCCATGAACACTGAAGCTTTCTTT.